This T cell receptor (beta chain) comes out of a study of cytomegalovirus exposure and HLA in healthy donors. Findings and limits, study-wide: When analyzed later, a missense DCLRE1C variant was found to be linked to TCR beta V- and J-gene trimming.

About this clone itself: What it recognizes is unknown.

The V gene's germline CDR1 is SGDLS and CDR2 YYNGEE. Trimming took 0 bases from V and 2 from J, leaving 9 bases between them. The CDR3 consists of 15 residues. The PCR used 60 Vbeta and 13 Jbeta primers. Sequencing used immunoSEQ multiplex PCR; TCRdb keeps in-frame clones, though not all of them. The sample contains about 180,000 clones, approximately 72% of which appear only once. This chain uses TRBV9 with TRBJ2-1, with D unclear. The sample taken for sequencing was PBMCs. This TCR was sampled from a female donor in good health and CMV-seronegative. Here the CDR3 DNA reads TGTGCCAGCAGCGTAGACGCGGTGCCCTACAATGAGCAGTTCTTC. Residues: CASSVDAVPYNEQFF.